The clone carrying this TCR beta chain was counted many times. CDR1 and CDR2 from the germline V gene are MRHNA and SNTAGT. The CDR3 has 14 amino acids. V was cut by 3 bases and J by 0 bases, with 6 bases left in between. RNA transcripts served as the template for amplifying TCR beta CDR3 regions. HTBI primers drove first-round RT-PCR of the TCR CDR3. TCRdb re-analysed the multiplex PCR reads in MiXCR, keeping a single row per CDR3 protein. The repertoire holds hundreds of thousands of distinct CDR3 sequences, with around 15% as singletons. Uncontrolled infection, other autoimmune disease, pregnancy or lactation barred patients from enrollment. These data come from a study of T cells in Graves' hyperthyroidism and ophthalmopathy.

Sequenced material: blood. This receptor was taken from a woman in her 30s with Graves' hyperthyroidism. V gene TRBV6-4 combines with J gene TRBJ1-5; possibly TRBD1 for D (5 bases). DNA of the CDR3: TGTGCCAGCAGTGAAGGGGATAGCAATCAGCCCCAGCATTTT. This sequence encodes CASSEGDSNQPQHF.